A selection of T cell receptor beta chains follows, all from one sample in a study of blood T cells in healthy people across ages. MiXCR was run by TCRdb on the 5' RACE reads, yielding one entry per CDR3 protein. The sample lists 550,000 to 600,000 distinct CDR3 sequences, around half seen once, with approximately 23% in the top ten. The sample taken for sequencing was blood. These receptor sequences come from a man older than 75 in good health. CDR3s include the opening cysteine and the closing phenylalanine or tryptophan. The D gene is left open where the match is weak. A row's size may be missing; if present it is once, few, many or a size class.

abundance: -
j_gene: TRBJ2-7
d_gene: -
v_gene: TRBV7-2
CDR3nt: TGTGCCAGCAGCCTCTTAAGAGGGCCCACCTACGAGCAGTACTTC
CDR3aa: CASSLLRGPTYEQYF

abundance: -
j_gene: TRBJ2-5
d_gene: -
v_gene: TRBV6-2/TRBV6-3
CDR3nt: TGTGCCAGCAGTTCAGACAAAAGAGCACAAGAGACCCAGTACTTC
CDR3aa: CASSSDKRAQETQYF

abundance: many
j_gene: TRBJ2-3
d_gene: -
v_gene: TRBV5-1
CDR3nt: TGTGCCAGCAGCTTAAGCACAGATACGCAGTATTTT
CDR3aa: CASSLSTDTQYF

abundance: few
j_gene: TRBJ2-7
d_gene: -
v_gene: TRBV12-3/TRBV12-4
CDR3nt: TGTGCCAGCAGTTTGATAGGACCCAACTACGAGCAGTACTTC
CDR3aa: CASSLIGPNYEQYF

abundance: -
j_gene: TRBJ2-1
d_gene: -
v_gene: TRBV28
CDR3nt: TGTGCCAGCAGTCGACCCCATTCGTATGAGCAGTTCTTC
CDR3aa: CASSRPHSYEQFF

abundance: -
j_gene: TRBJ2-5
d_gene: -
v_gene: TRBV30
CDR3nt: TGTGCCTGGAGCACGATCACCGGGGAGACCCAGTACTTC
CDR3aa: CAWSTITGETQYF

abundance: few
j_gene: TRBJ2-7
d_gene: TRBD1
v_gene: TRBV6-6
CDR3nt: TGTGCCAGCGGTCCTTCTGGACAGGTCTACGAGCAGTACTTC
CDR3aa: CASGPSGQVYEQYF

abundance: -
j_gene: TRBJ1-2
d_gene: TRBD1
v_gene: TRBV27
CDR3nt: TGTGCCAGCAGTTCCCGTTGGACAGGGAGGGATGGCTACACCTTC
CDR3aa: CASSSRWTGRDGYTF

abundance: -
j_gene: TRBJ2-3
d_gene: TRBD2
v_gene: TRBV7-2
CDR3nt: TGTGCCAGCAGCTTGGGCGGGGGGGCCGGAGATACGCAGTATTTT
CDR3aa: CASSLGGGAGDTQYF

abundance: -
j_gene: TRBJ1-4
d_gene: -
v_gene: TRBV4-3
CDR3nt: TGCGCCAGCAGCCAAAGAGGGGCCGTAGGGGAAAAACTGTTTTTT
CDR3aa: CASSQRGAVGEKLFF

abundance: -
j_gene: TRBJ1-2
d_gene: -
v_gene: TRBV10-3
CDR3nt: TGTGCCATCAGTGAGTCCCCCCAGGCTGGGAGTTATAACTATGGCTACACCTTC
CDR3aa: CAISESPQAGSYNYGYTF

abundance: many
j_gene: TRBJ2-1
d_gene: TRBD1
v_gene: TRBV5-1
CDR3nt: TGCGCCAGCAGCTTGGGCCAGGGGGCCTTGATAAATGAGCAGTTCTTC
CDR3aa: CASSLGQGALINEQFF

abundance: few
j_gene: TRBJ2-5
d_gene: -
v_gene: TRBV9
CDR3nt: TGTGCCAGCAGCGTAAGCGGGCTTATTCAAGAGACCCAGTACTTC
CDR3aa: CASSVSGLIQETQYF

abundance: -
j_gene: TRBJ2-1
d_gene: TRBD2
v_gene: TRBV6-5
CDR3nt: TGTGCCAGCAGTATTGAAGCGGGAGGGCCGATCGAGCAGTTCTTC
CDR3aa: CASSIEAGGPIEQFF

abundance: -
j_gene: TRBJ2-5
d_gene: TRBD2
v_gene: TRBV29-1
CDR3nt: TGCAGCGTCACGGGGGGGGCGGAGTACCAAGAGACCCAGTACTTC
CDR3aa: CSVTGGAEYQETQYF

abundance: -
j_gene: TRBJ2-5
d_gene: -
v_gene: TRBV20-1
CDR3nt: TGCAGTGCTAGAGGCGACGGACCCCAAGAGACCCAGTACTTC
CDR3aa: CSARGDGPQETQYF

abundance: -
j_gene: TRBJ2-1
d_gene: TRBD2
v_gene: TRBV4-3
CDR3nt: TGCGCCAGCAGCCAAGACCGGGACTACCTTCAATCCCGGGGGCAGTTCTTC
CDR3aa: CASSQDRDYLQSRGQFF